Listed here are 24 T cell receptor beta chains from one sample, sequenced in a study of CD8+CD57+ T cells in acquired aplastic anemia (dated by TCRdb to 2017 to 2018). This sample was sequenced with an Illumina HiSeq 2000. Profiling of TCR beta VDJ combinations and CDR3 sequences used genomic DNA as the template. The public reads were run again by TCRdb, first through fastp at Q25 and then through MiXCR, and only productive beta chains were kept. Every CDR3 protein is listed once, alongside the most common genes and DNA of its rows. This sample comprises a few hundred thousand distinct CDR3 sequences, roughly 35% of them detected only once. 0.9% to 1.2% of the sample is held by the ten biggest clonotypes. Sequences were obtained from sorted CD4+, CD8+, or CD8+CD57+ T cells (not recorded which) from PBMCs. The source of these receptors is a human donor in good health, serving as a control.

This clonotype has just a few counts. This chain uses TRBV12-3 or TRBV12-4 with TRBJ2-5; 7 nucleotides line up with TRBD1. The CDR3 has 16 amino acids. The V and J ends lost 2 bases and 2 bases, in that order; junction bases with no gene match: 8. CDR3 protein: CASSLKTGFRQETQYF. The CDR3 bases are TGTGCCAGCAGTTTAAAGACAGGGTTTCGGCAAGAGACCCAGTACTTC.

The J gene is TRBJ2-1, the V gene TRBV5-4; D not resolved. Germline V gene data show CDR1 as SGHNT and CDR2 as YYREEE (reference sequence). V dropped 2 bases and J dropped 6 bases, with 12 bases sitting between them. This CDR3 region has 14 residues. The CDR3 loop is CASSFSSGSNEQFF. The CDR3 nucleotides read TGTGCCAGCAGCTTTTCTTCGGGTAGCAATGAGCAGTTCTTC.

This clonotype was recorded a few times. CDR3 sequence: CASSFIGADTQYF. The CDR3 coding sequence is TGTGCCAGCAGTTTTATCGGGGCAGATACGCAGTATTTT. This chain connects TRBV12-3 or TRBV12-4 to TRBJ2-3; tentatively, D is TRBD2 (5 bases). The CDR3 extends over 13 amino acids. Trimming pared 3 bases from V and 4 bases from J, leaving 8 bases between.

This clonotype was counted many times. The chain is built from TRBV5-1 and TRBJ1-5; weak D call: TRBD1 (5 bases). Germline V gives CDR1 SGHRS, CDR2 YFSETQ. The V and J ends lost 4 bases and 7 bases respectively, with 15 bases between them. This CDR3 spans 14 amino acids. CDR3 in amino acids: CASSTTDGGQPQHF. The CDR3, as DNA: TGCGCCAGCAGCACGACGGACGGGGGGCAGCCCCAGCATTTT.

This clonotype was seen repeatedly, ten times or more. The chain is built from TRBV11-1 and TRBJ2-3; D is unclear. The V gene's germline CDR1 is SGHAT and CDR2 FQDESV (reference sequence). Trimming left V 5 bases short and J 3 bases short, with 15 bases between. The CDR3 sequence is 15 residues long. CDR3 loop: CASSHFRLKTDTQYF. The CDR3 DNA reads TGTGCCAGCAGCCACTTCCGGCTGAAGACAGATACGCAGTATTTT.

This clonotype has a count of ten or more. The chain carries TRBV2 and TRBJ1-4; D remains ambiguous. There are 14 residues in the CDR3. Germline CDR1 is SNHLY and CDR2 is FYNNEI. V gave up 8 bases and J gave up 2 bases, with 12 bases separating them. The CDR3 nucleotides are TGTGCCAGCCTGGGAGGGCTCACTAATGAAAAACTGTTTTTT. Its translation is CASLGGLTNEKLFF.

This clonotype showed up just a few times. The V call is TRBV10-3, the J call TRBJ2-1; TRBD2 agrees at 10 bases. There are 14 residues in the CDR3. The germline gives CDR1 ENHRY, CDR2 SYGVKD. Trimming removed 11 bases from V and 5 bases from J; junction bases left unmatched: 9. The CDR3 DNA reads TGTGCCGGATCAGCGGGAGGGACCCACAATGAGCAGTTCTTC. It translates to CAGSAGGTHNEQFF.

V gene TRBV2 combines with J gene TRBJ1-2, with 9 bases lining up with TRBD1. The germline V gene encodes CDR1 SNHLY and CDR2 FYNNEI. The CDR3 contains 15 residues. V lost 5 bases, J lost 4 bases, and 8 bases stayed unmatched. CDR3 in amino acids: CASSTLWDRAYGYTF. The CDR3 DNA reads TGTGCCAGCAGTACATTATGGGACAGGGCCTATGGCTACACCTTC.

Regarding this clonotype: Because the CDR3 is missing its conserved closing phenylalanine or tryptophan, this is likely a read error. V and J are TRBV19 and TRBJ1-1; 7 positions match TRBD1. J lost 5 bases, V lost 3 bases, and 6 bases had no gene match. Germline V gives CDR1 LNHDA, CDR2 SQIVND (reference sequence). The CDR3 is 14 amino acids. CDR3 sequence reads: CASSIDTGETEAFL. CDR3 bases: TGTGCCAGTAGTATCGACACAGGGGAGACTGAAGCTTTCCTT.

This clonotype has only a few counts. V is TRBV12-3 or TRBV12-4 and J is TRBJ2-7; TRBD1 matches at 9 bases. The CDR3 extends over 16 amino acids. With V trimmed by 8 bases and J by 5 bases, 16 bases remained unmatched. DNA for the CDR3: TGTGCCAGCTCACCAGGTCCCGGACAGGGGTCCGACGAGCAGTACTTC. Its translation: CASSPGPGQGSDEQYF.

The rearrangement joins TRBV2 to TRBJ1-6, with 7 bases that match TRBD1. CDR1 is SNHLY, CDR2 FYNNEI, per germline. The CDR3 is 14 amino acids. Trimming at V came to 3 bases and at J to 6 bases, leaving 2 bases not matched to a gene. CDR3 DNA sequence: TGTGCCAGCAGTGAGGGACAGAGTAATTCACCCCTCCACTTT. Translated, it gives CASSEGQSNSPLHF.

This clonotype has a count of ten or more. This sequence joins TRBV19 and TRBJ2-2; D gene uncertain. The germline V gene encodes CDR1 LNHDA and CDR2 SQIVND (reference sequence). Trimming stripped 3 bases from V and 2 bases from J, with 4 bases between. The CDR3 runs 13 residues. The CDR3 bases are TGTGCCAGTAGTATCACAAACACCGGGGAGCTGTTTTTT. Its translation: CASSITNTGELFF.

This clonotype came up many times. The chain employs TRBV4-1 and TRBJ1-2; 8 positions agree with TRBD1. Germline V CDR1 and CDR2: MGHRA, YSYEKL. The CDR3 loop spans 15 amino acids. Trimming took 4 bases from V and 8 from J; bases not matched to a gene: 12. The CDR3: CASSRTDREAGGYTF. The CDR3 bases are TGCGCCAGCAGCCGCACGGACAGGGAGGCTGGCGGCTACACCTTC.

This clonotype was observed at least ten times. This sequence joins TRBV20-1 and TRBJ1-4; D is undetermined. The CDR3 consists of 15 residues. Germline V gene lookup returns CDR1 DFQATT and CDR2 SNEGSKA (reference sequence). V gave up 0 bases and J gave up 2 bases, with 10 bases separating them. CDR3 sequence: CSARDARETNEKLFF. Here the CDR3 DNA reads TGCAGTGCTAGAGATGCAAGGGAGACTAATGAAAAACTGTTTTTT.

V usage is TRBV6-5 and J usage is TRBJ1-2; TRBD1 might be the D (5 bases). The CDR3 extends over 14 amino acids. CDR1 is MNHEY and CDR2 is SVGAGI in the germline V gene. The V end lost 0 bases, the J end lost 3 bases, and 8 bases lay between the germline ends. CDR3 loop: CASSYSGDYYGYTF. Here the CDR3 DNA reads TGTGCCAGCAGTTACTCCGGGGACTACTATGGCTACACCTTC.

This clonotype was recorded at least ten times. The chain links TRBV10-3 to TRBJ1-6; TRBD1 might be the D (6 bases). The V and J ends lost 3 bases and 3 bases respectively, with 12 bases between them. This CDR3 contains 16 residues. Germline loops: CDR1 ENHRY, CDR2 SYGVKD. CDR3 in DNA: TGTGCCATCAGTGAAATTAGGACAGTCTATAATTCACCCCTCCACTTT. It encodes CAISEIRTVYNSPLHF.

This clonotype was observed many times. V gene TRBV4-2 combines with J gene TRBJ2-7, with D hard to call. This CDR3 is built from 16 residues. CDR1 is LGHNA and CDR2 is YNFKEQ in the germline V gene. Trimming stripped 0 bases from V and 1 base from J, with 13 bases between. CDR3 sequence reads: CASSQEVSILSYEQYF. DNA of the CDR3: TGTGCCAGCAGCCAAGAGGTCAGCATCCTTTCCTACGAGCAGTACTTC.

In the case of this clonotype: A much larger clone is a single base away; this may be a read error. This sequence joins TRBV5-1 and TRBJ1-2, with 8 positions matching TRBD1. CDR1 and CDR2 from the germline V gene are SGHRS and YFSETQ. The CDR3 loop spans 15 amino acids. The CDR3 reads CARSTGQGTAYGYTF. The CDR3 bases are TGCGCCCGCAGCACCGGACAGGGAACGGCCTATGGCTACACCTTC.

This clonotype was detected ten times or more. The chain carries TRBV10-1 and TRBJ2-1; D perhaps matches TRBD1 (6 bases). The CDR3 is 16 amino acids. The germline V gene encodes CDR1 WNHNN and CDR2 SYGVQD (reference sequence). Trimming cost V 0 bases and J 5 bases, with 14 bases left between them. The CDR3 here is CASSESTGLGHNEQFF. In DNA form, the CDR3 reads TGCGCCAGCAGTGAGTCTACAGGGTTGGGGCACAATGAGCAGTTCTTC.

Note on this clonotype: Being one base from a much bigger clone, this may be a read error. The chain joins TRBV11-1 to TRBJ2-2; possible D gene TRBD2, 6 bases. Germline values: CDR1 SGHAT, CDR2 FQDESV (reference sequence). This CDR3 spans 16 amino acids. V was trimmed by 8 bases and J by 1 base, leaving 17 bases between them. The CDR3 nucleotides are TGTGCCAGCGGCCCGGTGGGGCGGGAGAACACCGGGGAGCTGTTTTTT. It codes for CASGPVGRENTGELFF.

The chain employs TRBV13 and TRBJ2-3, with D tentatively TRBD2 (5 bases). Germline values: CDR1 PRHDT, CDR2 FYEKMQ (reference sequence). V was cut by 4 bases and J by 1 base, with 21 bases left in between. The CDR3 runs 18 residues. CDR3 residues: CASSYLAHFLRGTDTQYF. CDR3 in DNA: TGTGCCAGCAGCTACCTAGCCCACTTCCTCCGGGGCACAGATACGCAGTATTTT.

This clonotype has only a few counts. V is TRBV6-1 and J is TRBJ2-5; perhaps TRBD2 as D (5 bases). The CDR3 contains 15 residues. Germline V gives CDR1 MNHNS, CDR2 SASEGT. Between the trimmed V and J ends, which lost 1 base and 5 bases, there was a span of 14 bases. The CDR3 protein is CASSEGLEGVETQYF. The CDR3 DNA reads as TGTGCCAGCAGTGAAGGGCTAGAGGGAGTGGAGACCCAGTACTTC.

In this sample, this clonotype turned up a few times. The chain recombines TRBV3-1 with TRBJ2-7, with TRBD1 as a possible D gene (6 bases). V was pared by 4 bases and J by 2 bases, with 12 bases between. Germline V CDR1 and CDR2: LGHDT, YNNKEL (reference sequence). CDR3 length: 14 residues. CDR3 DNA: TGTGCCAGCAGCCTGGTGGGGGCCGCCTACGAGCAGTACTTC. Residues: CASSLVGAAYEQYF.

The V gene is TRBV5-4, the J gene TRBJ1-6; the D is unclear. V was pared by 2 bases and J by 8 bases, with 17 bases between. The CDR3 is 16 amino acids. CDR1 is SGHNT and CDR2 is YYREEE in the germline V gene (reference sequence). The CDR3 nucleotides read TGTGCCAGCAGCTTTTCGGGGAGCGACAATGATTCACCCCTCCACTTT. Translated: CASSFSGSDNDSPLHF.